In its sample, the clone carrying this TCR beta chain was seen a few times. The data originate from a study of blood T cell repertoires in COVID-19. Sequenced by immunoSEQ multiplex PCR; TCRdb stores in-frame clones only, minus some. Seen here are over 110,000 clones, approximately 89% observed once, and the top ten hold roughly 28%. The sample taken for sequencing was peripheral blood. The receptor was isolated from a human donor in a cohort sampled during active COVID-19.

CDR3 amino acids: CASLASGGANTGELFF. The CDR3 DNA reads TGTGCCAGCCTGGCTAGCGGGGGTGCTAACACCGGGGAGCTGTTTTTT. The V gene is TRBV19, the J gene TRBJ2-2, with 10 bases lining up with TRBD2. This CDR3 is 16 amino acids long. The germline V gene has CDR1 LNHDA and CDR2 SQIVND (reference sequence). V lost 9 bases, J lost 2 bases, and 9 bases stayed unmatched.